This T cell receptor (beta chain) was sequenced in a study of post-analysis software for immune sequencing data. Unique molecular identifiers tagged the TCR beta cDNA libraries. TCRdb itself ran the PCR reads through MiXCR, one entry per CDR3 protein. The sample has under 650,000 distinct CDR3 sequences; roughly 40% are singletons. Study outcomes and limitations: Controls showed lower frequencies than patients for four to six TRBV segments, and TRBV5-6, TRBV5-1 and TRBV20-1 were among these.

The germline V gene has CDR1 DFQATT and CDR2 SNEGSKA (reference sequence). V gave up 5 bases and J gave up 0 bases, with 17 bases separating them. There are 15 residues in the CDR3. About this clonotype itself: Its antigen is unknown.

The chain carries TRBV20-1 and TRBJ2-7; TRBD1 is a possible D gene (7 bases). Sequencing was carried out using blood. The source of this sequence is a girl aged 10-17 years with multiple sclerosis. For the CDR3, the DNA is TGCAGTGCTCCAGACCCAGGGGGACTCTCCTACGAGCAGTACTTC. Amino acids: CSAPDPGGLSYEQYF.